This T cell receptor beta chain appears in the sequencing data of a study of T cells after yellow fever vaccination. Findings and caveats of the study: In FACS-sorted repertoires, abundant clonotypes from the bulk population could appear as contaminants.

CDR1 MDHEN and CDR2 SYDVKM come from the germline V gene. The CDR3 is 16 residues long. V dropped 6 bases and J dropped 1; count of bases not matched to a gene: 7. TCRdb passed the 5' RACE reads through MiXCR, listing each CDR3 protein once. There are about 320,000 distinct CDR3 sequences in the sample; approximately 4.3% occur only once, and less than 20% lies in the top ten. Comment on this clonotype: The antigen remains unidentified.

The J gene is TRBJ1-1, the V gene TRBV28; the match to TRBD1 covers 11 bases. The source material was PBMCs, sampled 15 days after the yellow fever booster vaccination. The sequence came from a man aged 18 to 29 who received the YFV17D yellow fever vaccine. The CDR3 DNA is TGTGCCAGCAGCAAGGACAGGGGGCGAAGGAACACTGAAGCTTTCTTT. Protein sequence: CASSKDRGRRNTEAFF.